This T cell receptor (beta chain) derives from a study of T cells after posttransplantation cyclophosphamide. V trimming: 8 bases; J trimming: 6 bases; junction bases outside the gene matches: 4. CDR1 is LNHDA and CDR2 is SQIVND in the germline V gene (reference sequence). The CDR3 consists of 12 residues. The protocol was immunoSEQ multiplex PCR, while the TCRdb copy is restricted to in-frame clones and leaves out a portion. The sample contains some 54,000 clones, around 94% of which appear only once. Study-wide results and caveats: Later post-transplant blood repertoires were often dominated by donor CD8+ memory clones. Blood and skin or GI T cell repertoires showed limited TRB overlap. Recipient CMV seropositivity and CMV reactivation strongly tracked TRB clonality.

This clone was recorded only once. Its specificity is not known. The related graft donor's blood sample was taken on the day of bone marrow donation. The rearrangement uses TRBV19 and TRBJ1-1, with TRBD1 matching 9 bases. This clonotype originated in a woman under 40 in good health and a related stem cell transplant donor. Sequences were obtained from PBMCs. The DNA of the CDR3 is TGTGCCAGTTCGGGACAGGGCGCTGAAGCTTTCTTT. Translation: CASSGQGAEAFF.